The next 18 T cell receptor beta chains were all read from a single sample in a study of T cells in Graves' hyperthyroidism and ophthalmopathy (dated by TCRdb to about 2019). Libraries came from multiplex PCR. Sequenced using an Illumina HiSeq 2000. Amplification of TCR beta CDR3 regions was carried out from RNA transcripts. A first-round RT-PCR of the TCR CDR3 used the HTBI primer set with the Qiagen OneStep RT-PCR kit. TCRdb took the public reads, trimmed them with fastp at Q25, ran MiXCR for clone calling and kept in-frame beta chains. Identical CDR3 proteins give one entry, which carries the most common genes and DNA. The sample includes more than 300,000 distinct CDR3 sequences, with approximately 15% observed a single time. The ten biggest clones cover around 10% of the sample. The specimen was blood. The receptors were gathered from a woman aged 55-70 years with Graves' hyperthyroidism.

This clonotype was recorded a few times. The genes are TRBV12-3 or TRBV12-4 and TRBJ2-1; D is ambiguous. Deletions cut 6 bases from V and 5 bases from J, with 8 bases between. This CDR3 is 12 amino acids long. The CDR3 reads CASSPLNNEQFF. As DNA, the CDR3 is TGTGCCAGCAGCCCGCTAAACAATGAGCAGTTCTTC.

This clonotype was detected many times. The J gene is TRBJ1-1, the V gene TRBV18, with a weak D call TRBD1 (6 bases). CDR1 and CDR2 (germline): KGHSH, LQKENI. V was clipped by 5 bases and J by 1 base, with 14 bases between them. This CDR3 has 15 amino acids. The CDR3 DNA reads as TGTGCCAGCTCATCGACGACAGGCCCGAACACTGAAGCTTTCTTT. Translated: CASSSTTGPNTEAFF.

This clonotype was recorded many times. V is TRBV7-3 and J is TRBJ2-2; 8 positions match TRBD2. With V trimmed by 5 bases and J by 5 bases, 7 bases remained unmatched. Per the germline V gene, CDR1 is SGHTA and CDR2 is FQGTGA. CDR3 size: 15 residues. The CDR3 here is CASSPGGGRTGELFF. The CDR3, as DNA: TGTGCCAGCAGCCCGGGGGGCGGGAGGACCGGGGAGCTGTTTTTT.

The sample holds many counts of this clonotype. The J gene is TRBJ1-1, the V gene TRBV5-6, with 7 bases aligning to TRBD1. J lost 0 bases, V lost 4 bases, and 6 bases had no gene match. From germline, CDR1 is SGHDT and CDR2 YYEEEE. This CDR3 has 15 amino acids. CDR3 nucleotide sequence: TGTGCCAGCAGCCCAGGGACAGTAATGAACACTGAAGCTTTCTTT. It yields the protein CASSPGTVMNTEAFF.

In this sample, this clonotype turned up many times. The chain recombines TRBV6-2 or TRBV6-3 with TRBJ2-1; 9 bases line up with TRBD2. Germline values: CDR1 MNHEY, CDR2 SVGEGT. V shed 9 bases, J shed 0 bases, and the junction held 9 bases outside the gene matches. The CDR3 consists of 16 residues. Written as DNA, the CDR3 is TGTGCCAGTCGACTAGCGGCCACGAGCTCCTACAATGAGCAGTTCTTC. As protein: CASRLAATSSYNEQFF.

The chain uses TRBV5-8 and TRBJ1-4, with 9 bases lining up with TRBD1. The CDR3 sequence is 17 residues long. Germline CDR1 SGHTS, CDR2 YDEGEE. The V and J ends lost 4 bases and 0 bases, in that order; junction bases with no gene match: 7. In DNA, the CDR3 is TGTGCCAGCAGCCTAGGGACAGGGCCTGCAACTAATGAAAAACTGTTTTTT. Residues: CASSLGTGPATNEKLFF.

The chain recombines TRBV5-1 with TRBJ1-2; the D is unclear. Germline-derived CDR1 and CDR2 are SGHRS and YFSETQ. The V end lost 4 bases, the J end lost 3 bases, and 10 bases lay between the germline ends. The CDR3 is 13 residues long. CDR3 sequence (DNA): TGCGCCAGCAGCCCGGGTATGGACTATGGCTACACCTTC. Translating gives CASSPGMDYGYTF. Together with reference TRBV5-1 and TRBJ1-2, the CDR3 gives the full variable domain: KAGVTQTPRYLIKTRGQQVTLSCSPISGHRSVSWYQQTPGQGLQFLFEYFSETQRNKGNFPGRFSGRQFSNSRSEMNVSTLELGDSALYLCASSPGMDYGYTFGSGTRLTVV.

There are many counts of this clonotype. The chain joins TRBV11-2 to TRBJ1-6, with D possibly being TRBD1 (6 bases). The CDR3 loop spans 15 amino acids. Trimming removed 0 bases from V and 6 bases from J, with 9 bases in between. Germline V CDR1 and CDR2: SGHAT, FQNNGV. CDR3 in DNA: TGTGCCAGCAGCTTAGAGGGGGGCTCTAATTCACCCCTCCACTTT. Protein: CASSLEGGSNSPLHF.

This clonotype was observed many times. This chain uses TRBV29-1 with TRBJ1-2; TRBD1 is a possible D gene (5 bases). Germline V gene sequence: CDR1 SQVTM, CDR2 ANQGSEA. V lost 5 bases to trimming and J lost 0 bases, with 13 bases between them. This CDR3 has 14 residues. The CDR3 sequence: CSVLRDPTNYGYTF. CDR3 coding DNA: TGCAGCGTTCTTAGGGACCCCACTAACTATGGCTACACCTTC.

This clonotype has more than one count but fewer than ten. The chain employs TRBV6-2 or TRBV6-3 and TRBJ2-7; D gene ambiguous. V gave up 3 bases and J gave up 4 bases, with 10 bases separating them. The CDR3 loop spans 13 amino acids. Germline lookup yields CDR1 MNHEY and CDR2 SVGEGT. In nucleotides, the CDR3 is TGTGCCAGCAGTTATGGTTCCCTGTACGAGCAGTACTTC. Residues: CASSYGSLYEQYF.

V is TRBV10-1 and J is TRBJ2-3; D gene unclear. V was cut by 4 bases and J by 2 bases, with 10 bases left in between. Germline loops: CDR1 WNHNN, CDR2 SYGVQD (reference sequence). This CDR3 spans 14 amino acids. For the CDR3, the DNA is TGCGCCAGCAGTGCCCCCCGAGCCACAGATACGCAGTATTTT. Protein: CASSAPRATDTQYF.

The chain employs TRBV19 and TRBJ2-7; no clear D gene. This CDR3 comprises 13 residues. The V end was cut by 0 bases, the J end by 6 bases, with 9 bases between. The germline CDR1 and CDR2 sequences are LNHDA and SQIVND (reference sequence). Written as DNA, the CDR3 is TGTGCCAGTAGTATAGATCAAATTACCGAGCAGTACTTC. It encodes CASSIDQITEQYF.

The chain has TRBV19 and TRBJ2-1; TRBD2 aligns across 14 bases. The V gene's germline CDR1 is LNHDA and CDR2 SQIVND (reference sequence). The CDR3 is 17 amino acids. V trimming: 5 bases; J trimming: 5 bases; junction bases outside the gene matches: 8. The chain's CDR3 is CASSLTGTSGSHNEQFF. CDR3 sequence (DNA): TGTGCCAGTAGTTTGACCGGGACTAGCGGGAGCCACAATGAGCAGTTCTTC.

In this sample, this clonotype turned up a few times. The V call is TRBV2, the J call TRBJ2-5; no firm D call. The germline V gene has CDR1 SNHLY and CDR2 FYNNEI. The CDR3 covers 11 residues. V lost 6 bases, J lost 5 bases, and 7 bases lay in between. CDR3 in amino acids: CASRMEETQYF. In nucleotides, the CDR3 is TGTGCCAGCAGGATGGAGGAGACCCAGTACTTC.

This clonotype was found many times. This chain connects TRBV4-1 to TRBJ2-2; either TRBD1 or TRBD2 may fit D (5 bases each). Germline CDR1 MGHRA, CDR2 YSYEKL. V lost 3 bases, J lost 4 bases, and 12 bases lay in between. The length of the CDR3 is 15 residues. The CDR3 coding sequence is TGCGCCAGCAGCCAGGGGGACGTTGGCACCGGGGAGCTGTTTTTT. Its protein product is CASSQGDVGTGELFF.

This clonotype was seen only a few times. This sequence joins TRBV19 and TRBJ1-5, with 10 positions matching TRBD1. The CDR3 has 13 amino acids. The germline gives CDR1 LNHDA, CDR2 SQIVND (reference sequence). The V segment lost 6 bases and the J segment 6 bases; nucleotides outside the gene matches: 2. The CDR3 coding sequence is TGTGCCAGTAGGGACAGGGGGGGTCAGCCCCAGCATTTT. It codes for CASRDRGGQPQHF.

This clonotype was seen ten or more times. The chain is built from TRBV7-3 and TRBJ2-1; 9 bases map to TRBD2. The CDR3 sequence is 19 residues long. The trim removed 1 base at V and 7 bases at J, leaving 17 bases unmatched. CDR1 is SGHTA, CDR2 FQGTGA, per germline. CDR3 protein: CASSLMARRGAGGLNEQFF. The DNA of the CDR3 is TGTGCCAGCAGCTTAATGGCCCGCCGCGGAGCGGGAGGTTTAAATGAGCAGTTCTTC.

The chain uses TRBV3-1 and TRBJ1-2; TRBD1 might be the D (5 bases). CDR1 and CDR2 from the germline V gene are LGHDT and YNNKEL (reference sequence). The CDR3 loop spans 14 amino acids. Between the trimmed V and J ends, which lost 1 base and 3 bases, there was a span of 9 bases. The CDR3 sequence is CASSQAAGYYGYTF. The CDR3 nucleotides read TGTGCCAGCAGCCAAGCGGCAGGGTACTATGGCTACACCTTC.